The 17 T cell receptor beta chains listed next were all sequenced from one sample in a study of blood T cell repertoires in COVID-19. TCRdb keeps only in-frame clones here, not all; method: immunoSEQ multiplex PCR. The sample carries approximately 150,000 clones, 85% to 95% recorded once. The sample comprised peripheral blood. Receptor source: a woman aged 55-75 years with COVID-19, enrolled during active disease.

This sequence joins TRBV20-1 and TRBJ1-2; D is uncertain. Trimming shortened V by 6 bases and J by 2 bases, and 7 bases separated the two germline ends. Germline loops: CDR1 DFQATT, CDR2 SNEGSKA (reference sequence). There are 11 residues in the CDR3. The CDR3 sequence is CSAGENYGYTF. CDR3 in DNA: TGCAGTGCGGGAGAGAACTATGGCTACACCTTC.

J is TRBJ1-4 and V is TRBV19; TRBD1 is a possible D gene (6 bases). There are 16 residues in the CDR3. CDR1 is LNHDA and CDR2 is SQIVND in the germline V gene (reference sequence). Trimming removed 3 bases at V and 3 bases at J, with 14 bases between. Written as DNA, the CDR3 is TGTGCCAGTAGTATTGCCACAGGGAGGGCTAATGAAAAACTGTTTTTT. Its translation: CASSIATGRANEKLFF.

The rearrangement uses TRBV10-3 and TRBJ2-3, with 11 nucleotides matching TRBD2. In germline, CDR1 is ENHRY, CDR2 SYGVKD. V lost 5 bases to trimming and J lost 4 bases; unmatched junction nucleotides: 11. The CDR3 covers 17 residues. CDR3 region: CAISLTTSGAAADTQYF. As DNA, the CDR3 is TGTGCCATCAGTCTTACGACTAGCGGGGCAGCGGCAGATACGCAGTATTTT.

This clone was recorded once. The chain is built from TRBV14 and TRBJ1-1; D remains unclear. Trimming took off 3 bases at V and 1 base at J, with 15 bases between the two ends. CDR1 SGHDN and CDR2 FVKESK come from the germline V gene. CDR3 size: 16 residues. The CDR3 DNA reads TGTGCCAGCAGCCATTTTAATCGAGGGAAGAACACTGAAGCTTTCTTT. Translating it yields CASSHFNRGKNTEAFF.

This chain connects TRBV24-1 to TRBJ2-3; TRBD2 aligns across 10 bases. With 3 bases clipped from V and 6 bases from J, the junction kept 8 bases outside the gene matches. This CDR3 contains 16 residues. The germline V gene has CDR1 KGHDR and CDR2 SFDVKD. The CDR3 here is CATSDPKRGGHDTQYF. DNA of the CDR3: TGTGCCACCAGTGATCCTAAGCGGGGGGGCCATGATACGCAGTATTTT.

The chain links TRBV19 to TRBJ1-1; 7 positions agree with TRBD1. Per the germline V gene, CDR1 is LNHDA and CDR2 is SQIVND (reference sequence). The V and J ends lost 5 bases and 0 bases, in that order; junction bases with no gene match: 6. The CDR3 sequence is 15 residues long. CDR3 DNA sequence: TGTGCCAGTAGTCCGGGGGACAGACTGAACACTGAAGCTTTCTTT. This codes for CASSPGDRLNTEAFF.

The count of this clone is one. V and J are TRBV5-6 and TRBJ1-6; TRBD1 aligns across 8 bases. V shed 7 bases and J 9 bases; nucleotides not matched to a gene: 12. Germline assignment: CDR1 SGHDT and CDR2 YYEEEE. The CDR3 has 15 residues. In nucleotides, the CDR3 is TGTGCCAGCCACTCTCGTGGGACAGGTTTTTCACCCCTCCACTTT. Protein sequence: CASHSRGTGFSPLHF.

J is TRBJ1-1 and V is TRBV5-6; 7 bases are a match to TRBD1. Germline V CDR1 and CDR2: SGHDT, YYEEEE. The CDR3 loop spans 15 amino acids. V shed 3 bases, J shed 1 base, and the junction held 6 bases outside the gene matches. CDR3 bases: TGTGCCAGCAGCTACTTCGACAGGGCGAACACTGAAGCTTTCTTT. This encodes CASSYFDRANTEAFF.

The V and J genes are TRBV5-5 and TRBJ2-6; no clear D gene. Germline V CDR1 and CDR2: SGHKS, YYEKEE (reference sequence). This CDR3 has 13 residues. Trimming left V 6 bases short and J 0 bases short, with 4 bases between. The CDR3 sequence is CASTLSGANVLTF. As DNA, the CDR3 is TGTGCCAGCACCCTCTCTGGGGCCAACGTCCTGACTTTC. Full variable domain (outside the CDR3, taken from reference TRBV5-5 and TRBJ2-6): DAGVTQSPTHLIKTRGQQVTLRCSPISGHKSVSWYQQVLGQGPQFIFQYYEKEERGRGNFPDRFSARQFPNYSSELNVNALLLGDSALYLCASTLSGANVLTFGAGSRLTVL.

This chain uses TRBV7-2 with TRBJ2-3, with TRBD2 matching over 10 bases. The V segment lost 5 bases and the J segment 2 bases; nucleotides outside the gene matches: 7. Germline V gene sequence: CDR1 SGHTA, CDR2 FQGNSA. This CDR3 spans 16 amino acids. The CDR3 here is CASSLSGGFDTDTQYF. The CDR3 region has the DNA TGTGCCAGCAGCCTTAGCGGGGGGTTTGACACAGATACGCAGTATTTT.

The chain joins TRBV5-6 to TRBJ2-5, with TRBD1 matching over 8 bases. The CDR3 spans 14 residues. CDR1 SGHDT and CDR2 YYEEEE come from the germline V gene. With V trimmed by 4 bases and J by 5 bases, 7 bases remained unmatched. In DNA form, the CDR3 reads TGTGCCAGCAGCCCTAAGACAGGGGCGGAGACCCAGTACTTC. It encodes CASSPKTGAETQYF.

This clone was seen a single time. The CDR3 reads CASSSGTADYTF. CDR3 in DNA: TGTGCCAGCAGTTCCGGGACAGCCGACTACACCTTC. J is TRBJ1-2 and V is TRBV6-6; 7 nucleotides match TRBD1. Per germline, CDR1 MNHNY and CDR2 SVGAGI (reference sequence). The CDR3 runs to 12 residues. The junction had 6 bases not matched to a gene; V was cut back by 4 bases and J by 10 bases.

The chain recombines TRBV11-2 with TRBJ2-5, with D tentatively TRBD2 (7 bases). Germline CDR1 SGHAT, CDR2 FQNNGV. This CDR3 has 13 residues. CDR3: CAGGRAPQETQYF. CDR3 DNA: TGTGCGGGGGGGCGGGCGCCGCAAGAGACCCAGTACTTC. The full variable domain, in which reference TRBV11-2 and TRBJ2-5 provide the parts outside the CDR3, is EAGVAQSPRYKIIEKRQSVAFWCNPISGHATLYWYQQILGQGPKLLIQFQNNGVVDDSQLPKDRFSAERLKGVDSTLKIQPAKLEDSAVYLCAGGRAPQETQYFGPGTRLLVL.

The chain employs TRBV4-3 and TRBJ1-1, with D hard to call. The CDR3 has 14 amino acids. Germline values: CDR1 LGHNA, CDR2 YSLEER. Trimming pared 1 base from V and 4 bases from J, leaving 10 bases between. The CDR3 here is CASSQGRASTEAFF. CDR3 DNA: TGCGCCAGCAGCCAAGGGAGGGCGTCCACTGAAGCTTTCTTT.

This clone has more than one count but fewer than ten. This sequence joins TRBV30 and TRBJ1-2; D remains unclear. The CDR3 sequence is 12 residues long. Trimming took 1 base from V and 2 from J, leaving 5 bases between them. Per the germline V gene, CDR1 is GTSNPN and CDR2 is SVGIG (reference sequence). This CDR3 reads CAWSGGNYGYTF. The CDR3 DNA sequence: TGTGCCTGGAGTGGAGGGAACTATGGCTACACCTTC.

The CDR3 sequence is CSARDPQGTEAFF. CDR3 bases: TGCAGCGCCAGGGACCCGCAGGGGACTGAAGCTTTCTTT. The chain has TRBV29-1 and TRBJ1-1; D is possibly TRBD1 (6 bases). Germline values: CDR1 SQVTM, CDR2 ANQGSEA. The CDR3 spans 13 residues. V lost 7 bases, J lost 5 bases, and 17 bases lay in between.

J is TRBJ2-1 and V is TRBV7-2; 8 bases agree with TRBD2. CDR1 SGHTA and CDR2 FQGNSA come from the germline V gene. This CDR3 has 16 amino acids. Losses at the gene ends were 1 base for V and 9 bases for J; bases not matched to a gene: 11. CDR3 in DNA: TGTGCCAGCAGCTTAGATTGGCGGGGGGCGTTGGGTGAGCAGTTCTTC. Its translation is CASSLDWRGALGEQFF. Drawing the rest from reference TRBV7-2 and TRBJ2-1, the complete variable domain is GAGVSQSPSNKVTEKGKDVELRCDPISGHTALYWYRQSLGQGLEFLIYFQGNSAPDKSGLPSDRFSAERTGGSVSTLTIQRTQQEDSAVYLCASSLDWRGALGEQFFGPGTRLTVL.